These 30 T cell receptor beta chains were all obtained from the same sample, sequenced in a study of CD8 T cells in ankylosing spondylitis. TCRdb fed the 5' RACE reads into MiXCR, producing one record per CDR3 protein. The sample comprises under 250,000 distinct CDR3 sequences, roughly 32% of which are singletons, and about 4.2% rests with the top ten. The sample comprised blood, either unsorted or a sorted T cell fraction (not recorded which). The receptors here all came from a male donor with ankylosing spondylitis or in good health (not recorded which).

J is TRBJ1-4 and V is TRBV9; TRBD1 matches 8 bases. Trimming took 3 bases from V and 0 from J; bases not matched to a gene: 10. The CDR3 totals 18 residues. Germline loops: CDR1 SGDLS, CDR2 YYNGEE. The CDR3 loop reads CASSGTGSNFATNEKLFF. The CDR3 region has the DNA TGTGCCAGCAGCGGGACAGGGTCCAATTTTGCAACTAATGAAAAACTGTTTTTT.

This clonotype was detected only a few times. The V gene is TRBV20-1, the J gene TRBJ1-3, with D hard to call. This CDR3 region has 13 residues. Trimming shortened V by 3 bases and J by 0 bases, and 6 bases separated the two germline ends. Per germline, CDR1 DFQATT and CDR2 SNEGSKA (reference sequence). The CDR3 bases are TGCAGTGCTAGTGGATCCTCTGGAAACACCATATATTTT. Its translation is CSASGSSGNTIYF.

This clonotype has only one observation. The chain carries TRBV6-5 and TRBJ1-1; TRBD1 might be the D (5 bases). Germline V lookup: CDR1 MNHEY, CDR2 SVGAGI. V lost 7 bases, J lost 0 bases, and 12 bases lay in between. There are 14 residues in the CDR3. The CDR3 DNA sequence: TGTGCCAGCAATTTCGGACATATGAACACTGAAGCTTTCTTT. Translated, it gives CASNFGHMNTEAFF.

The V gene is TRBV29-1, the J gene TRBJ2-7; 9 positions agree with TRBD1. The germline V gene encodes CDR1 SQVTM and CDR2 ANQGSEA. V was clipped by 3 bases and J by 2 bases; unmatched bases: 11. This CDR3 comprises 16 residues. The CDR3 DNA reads TGCAGCGTTGAGGAGGACTTTGGACAGGGGACCTACGAGCAGTACTTC. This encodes CSVEEDFGQGTYEQYF.

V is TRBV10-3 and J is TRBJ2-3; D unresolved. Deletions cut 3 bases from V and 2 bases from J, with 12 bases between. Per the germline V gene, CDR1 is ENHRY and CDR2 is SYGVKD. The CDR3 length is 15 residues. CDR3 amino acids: CAISDLSVPTDTQYF. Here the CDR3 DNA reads TGTGCCATCAGTGACCTAAGCGTTCCCACAGATACGCAGTATTTT.

CDR3 sequence (DNA): TGTGCCAGCAGATGGGGGAGAGGCAACGTCCTGACTTTC. Translating gives CASRWGRGNVLTF. The rearrangement links TRBV12-3 or TRBV12-4 to TRBJ2-6; D is tentatively TRBD1 or TRBD2 (5 bases each). This CDR3 comprises 13 residues. V shed 6 bases and J shed 9 bases, with 12 bases lying between them.

This CDR3 is CASSVRASPHNEQFF. In DNA, the CDR3 is TGTGCCAGCAGCGTAAGAGCGTCCCCCCACAATGAGCAGTTCTTC. The rearrangement uses TRBV9 and TRBJ2-1; D gene uncertain. This CDR3 has 15 residues. Trimming left V 1 base short and J 5 bases short, with 13 bases between. Germline CDR1 is SGDLS and CDR2 is YYNGEE.

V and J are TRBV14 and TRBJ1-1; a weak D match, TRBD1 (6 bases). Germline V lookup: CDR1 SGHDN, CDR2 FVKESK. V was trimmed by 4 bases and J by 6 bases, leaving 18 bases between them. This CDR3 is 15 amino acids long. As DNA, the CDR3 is TGTGCCAGCAGCCCAGGGGCGGGGCTCGCCTCTGAAGCTTTCTTT. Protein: CASSPGAGLASEAFF.

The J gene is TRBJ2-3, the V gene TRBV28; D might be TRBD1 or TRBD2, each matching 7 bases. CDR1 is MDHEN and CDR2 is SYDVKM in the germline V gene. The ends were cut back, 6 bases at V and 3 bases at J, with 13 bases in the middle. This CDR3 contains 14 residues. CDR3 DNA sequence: TGTGCCAGCAGCGCAGGGGGGGTGACAGATACGCAGTATTTT. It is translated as CASSAGGVTDTQYF.

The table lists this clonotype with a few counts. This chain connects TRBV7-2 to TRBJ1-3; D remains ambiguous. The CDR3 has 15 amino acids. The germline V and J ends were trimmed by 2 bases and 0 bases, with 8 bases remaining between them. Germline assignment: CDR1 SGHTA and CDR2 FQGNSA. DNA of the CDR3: TGTGCCAGCAGCTTATATGGCGGCTCTGGAAACACCATATATTTT. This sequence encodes CASSLYGGSGNTIYF.

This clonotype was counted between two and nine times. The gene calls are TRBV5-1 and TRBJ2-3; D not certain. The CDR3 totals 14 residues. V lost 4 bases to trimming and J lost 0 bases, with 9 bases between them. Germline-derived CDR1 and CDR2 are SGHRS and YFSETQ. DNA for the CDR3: TGCGCCAGCAGCCAACAAAGTAGCACAGATACGCAGTATTTT. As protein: CASSQQSSTDTQYF. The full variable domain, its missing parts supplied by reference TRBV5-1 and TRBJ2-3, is KAGVTQTPRYLIKTRGQQVTLSCSPISGHRSVSWYQQTPGQGLQFLFEYFSETQRNKGNFPGRFSGRQFSNSRSEMNVSTLELGDSALYLCASSQQSSTDTQYFGPGTRLTVL.

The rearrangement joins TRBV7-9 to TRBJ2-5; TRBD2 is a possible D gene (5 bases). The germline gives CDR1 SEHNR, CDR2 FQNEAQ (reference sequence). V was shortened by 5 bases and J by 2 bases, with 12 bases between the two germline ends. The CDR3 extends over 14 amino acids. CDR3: CASSERAPQETQYF. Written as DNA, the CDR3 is TGTGCCAGCAGCGAGAGGGCACCGCAAGAGACCCAGTACTTC.

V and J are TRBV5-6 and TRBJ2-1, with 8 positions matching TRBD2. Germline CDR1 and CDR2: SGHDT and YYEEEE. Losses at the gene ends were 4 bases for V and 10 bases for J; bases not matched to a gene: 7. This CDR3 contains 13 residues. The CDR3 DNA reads TGTGCCAGCAGCCCTACCCCGGGGGGGGAGCAGTTCTTC. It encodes CASSPTPGGEQFF.

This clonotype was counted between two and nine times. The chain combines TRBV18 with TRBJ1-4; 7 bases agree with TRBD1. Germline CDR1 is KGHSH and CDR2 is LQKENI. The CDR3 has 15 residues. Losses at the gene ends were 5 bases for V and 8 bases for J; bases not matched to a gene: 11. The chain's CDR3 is CASSSQQGVLEKLFF. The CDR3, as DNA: TGTGCCAGCTCATCGCAGCAGGGGGTCTTGGAAAAACTGTTTTTT.

Written as DNA, the CDR3 is TGCAGCGCCGATGGCGGGGGGACCTCAACCGGGGAGCTGTTTTTT. Its protein is CSADGGGTSTGELFF. This rearrangement joins TRBV29-1 to TRBJ2-2, with 8 nucleotides matching TRBD2. Germline loops: CDR1 SQVTM, CDR2 ANQGSEA. The length of the CDR3 is 15 residues. Germline trimming cut 7 bases from V and 5 bases from J; bases unmatched to any gene: 12.

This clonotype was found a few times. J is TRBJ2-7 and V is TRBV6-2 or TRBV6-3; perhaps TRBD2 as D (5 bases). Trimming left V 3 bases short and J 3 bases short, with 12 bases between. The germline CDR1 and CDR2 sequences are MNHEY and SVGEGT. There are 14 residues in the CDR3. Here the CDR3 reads CASSYWGDIYEQYF. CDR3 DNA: TGTGCCAGCAGTTATTGGGGAGATATCTACGAGCAGTACTTC.

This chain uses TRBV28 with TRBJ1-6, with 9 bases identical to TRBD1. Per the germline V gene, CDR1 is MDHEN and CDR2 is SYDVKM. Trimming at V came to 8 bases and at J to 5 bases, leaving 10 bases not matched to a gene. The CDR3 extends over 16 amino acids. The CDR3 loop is CASGPIDRGNNSPLHF. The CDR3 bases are TGTGCCAGCGGGCCAATCGACAGGGGGAATAATTCACCCCTCCACTTT.

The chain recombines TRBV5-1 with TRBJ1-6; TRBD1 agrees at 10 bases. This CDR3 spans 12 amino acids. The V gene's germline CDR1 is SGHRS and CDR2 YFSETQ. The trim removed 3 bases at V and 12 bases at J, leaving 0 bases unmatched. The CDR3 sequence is CASSWDRGPLHF. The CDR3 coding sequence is TGCGCCAGCAGCTGGGACAGGGGACCCCTCCACTTT.

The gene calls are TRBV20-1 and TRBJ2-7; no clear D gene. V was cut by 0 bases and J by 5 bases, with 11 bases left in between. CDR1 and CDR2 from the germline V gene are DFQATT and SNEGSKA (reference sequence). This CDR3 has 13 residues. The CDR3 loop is CSAREDKSHEQYF. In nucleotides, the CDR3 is TGCAGTGCTAGAGAAGACAAATCTCACGAGCAGTACTTC.

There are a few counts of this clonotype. The CDR3 spells CSAKGQPNTGELFF. The CDR3 DNA reads TGCAGTGCCAAGGGACAACCCAACACCGGGGAGCTGTTTTTT. This rearrangement joins TRBV20-1 to TRBJ2-2, with TRBD1 as a possible D gene (6 bases). Trimming removed 6 bases from V and 2 bases from J, with 13 bases in between. The CDR3 has 14 residues. Germline-derived CDR1 and CDR2 are DFQATT and SNEGSKA (reference sequence).

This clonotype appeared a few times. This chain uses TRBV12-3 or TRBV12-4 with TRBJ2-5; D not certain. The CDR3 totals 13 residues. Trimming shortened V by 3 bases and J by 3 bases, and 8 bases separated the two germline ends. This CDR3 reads CASSFRGEETQYF. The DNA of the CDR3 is TGTGCCAGCAGTTTTCGCGGTGAAGAGACCCAGTACTTC.

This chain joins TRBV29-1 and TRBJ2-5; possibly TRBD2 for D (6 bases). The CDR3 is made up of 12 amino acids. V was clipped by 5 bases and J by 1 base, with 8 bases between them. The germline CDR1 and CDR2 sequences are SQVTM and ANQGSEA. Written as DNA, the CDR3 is TGCAGCGTTATGCGGGGCCAAGAGACCCAGTACTTC. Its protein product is CSVMRGQETQYF. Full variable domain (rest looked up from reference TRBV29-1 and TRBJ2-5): SAVISQKPSRDICQRGTSLTIQCQVDSQVTMMFWYRQQPGQSLTLIATANQGSEATYESGFVIDKFPISRPNLTFSTLTVSNMSPEDSSIYLCSVMRGQETQYFGPGTRLLVL.

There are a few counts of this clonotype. The CDR3 spells CASSLGAKETQYF. The CDR3 coding sequence is TGTGCCAGCTCACTTGGGGCCAAAGAGACCCAGTACTTC. The chain is built from TRBV18 and TRBJ2-5, with D perhaps matching TRBD1 (5 bases). CDR1 and CDR2 from the germline V gene are KGHSH and LQKENI. Trimming removed 4 bases at V and 3 bases at J, with 9 bases between. The CDR3 extends over 13 amino acids.

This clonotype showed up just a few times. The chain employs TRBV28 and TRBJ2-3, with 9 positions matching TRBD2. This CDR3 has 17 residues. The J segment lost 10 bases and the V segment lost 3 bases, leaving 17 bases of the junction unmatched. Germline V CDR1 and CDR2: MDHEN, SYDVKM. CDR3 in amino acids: CASSFPRLAGHTVAQYF. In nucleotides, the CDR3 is TGTGCCAGCAGTTTCCCCCGTCTAGCGGGGCACACCGTCGCGCAGTATTTT. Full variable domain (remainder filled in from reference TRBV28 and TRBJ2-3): DVKVTQSSRYLVKRTGEKVFLECVQDMDHENMFWYRQDPGLGLRLIYFSYDVKMKEKGDIPEGYSVSREKKERFSLILESASTNQTSMYLCASSFPRLAGHTVAQYFGPGTRLTVL.

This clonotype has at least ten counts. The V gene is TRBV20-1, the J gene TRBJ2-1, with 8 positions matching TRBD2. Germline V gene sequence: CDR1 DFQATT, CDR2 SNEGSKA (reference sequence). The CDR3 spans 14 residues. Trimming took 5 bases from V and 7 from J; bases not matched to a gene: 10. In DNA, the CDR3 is TGCAGTGCTCAGGAGGGCGGGGGGATGAATGAGCAGTTCTTC. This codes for CSAQEGGGMNEQFF.

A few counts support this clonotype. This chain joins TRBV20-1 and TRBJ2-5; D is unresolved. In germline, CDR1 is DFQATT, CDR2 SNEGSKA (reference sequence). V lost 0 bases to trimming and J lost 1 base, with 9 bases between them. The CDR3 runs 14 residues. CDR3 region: CSARDIRAQETQYF. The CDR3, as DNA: TGCAGTGCTAGAGATATTAGGGCCCAAGAGACCCAGTACTTC.

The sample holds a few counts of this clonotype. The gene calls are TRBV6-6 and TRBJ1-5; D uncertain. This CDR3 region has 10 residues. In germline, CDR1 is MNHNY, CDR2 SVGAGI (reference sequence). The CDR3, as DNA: TGTGGACGGAGCAATCAGCCCCAGCATTTT. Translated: CGRSNQPQHF.

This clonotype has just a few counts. CDR3 in amino acids: CASSLEVNEQFF. The CDR3 DNA sequence: TGTGCCAGCAGTTTGGAGGTCAATGAGCAGTTCTTC. The genes are TRBV28 and TRBJ2-1; tentative D call: TRBD2 (5 bases). Germline lookup yields CDR1 MDHEN and CDR2 SYDVKM. CDR3 size: 12 residues. Trimming shortened V by 3 bases and J by 6 bases, and 6 bases separated the two germline ends.

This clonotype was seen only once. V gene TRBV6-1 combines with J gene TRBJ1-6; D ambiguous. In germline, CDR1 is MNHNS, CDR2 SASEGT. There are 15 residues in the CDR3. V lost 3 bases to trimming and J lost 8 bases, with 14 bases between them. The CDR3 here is CASSEGYQRDSPLHF. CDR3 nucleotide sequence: TGTGCCAGCAGTGAGGGTTACCAGCGGGATTCACCCCTCCACTTT.

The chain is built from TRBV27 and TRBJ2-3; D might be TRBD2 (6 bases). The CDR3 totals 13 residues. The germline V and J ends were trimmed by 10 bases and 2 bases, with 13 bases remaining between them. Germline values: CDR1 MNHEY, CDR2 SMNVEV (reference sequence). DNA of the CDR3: TGTGCCACCGGGTGGGGGGACACAGATACGCAGTATTTT. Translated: CATGWGDTDTQYF.